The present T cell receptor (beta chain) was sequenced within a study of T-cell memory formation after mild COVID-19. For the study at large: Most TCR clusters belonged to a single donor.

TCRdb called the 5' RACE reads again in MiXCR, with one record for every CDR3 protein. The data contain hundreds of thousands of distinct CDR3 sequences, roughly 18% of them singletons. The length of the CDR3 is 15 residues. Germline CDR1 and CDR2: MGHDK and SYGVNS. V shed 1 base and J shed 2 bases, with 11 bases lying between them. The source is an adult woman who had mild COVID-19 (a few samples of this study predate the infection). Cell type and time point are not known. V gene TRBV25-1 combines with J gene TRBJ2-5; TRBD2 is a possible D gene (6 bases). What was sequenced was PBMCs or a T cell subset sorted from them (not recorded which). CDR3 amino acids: CASSELGRGQETQYF. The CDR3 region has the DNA TGTGCCAGCAGTGAATTAGGGCGGGGTCAAGAGACCCAGTACTTC.